One TCR beta chain is described in this entry. The sample originates from a study of blood T cell repertoires in COVID-19. Overall study context: Samples of COVID-19 (acute and convalescent) were obtained from the United States, Italy and Spain. Sources were T cells, B-cell-depleted T cells, or PBMCs; the material itself was cDNA or gDNA.

Generated by immunoSEQ multiplex PCR, the TCRdb table keeps only in-frame clones and is missing some. The table has about 190,000 clones, 89% seen once; the top ten hold approximately 6.7%. Germline CDR1 MRHNA, CDR2 SNTAGT. V was cut by 4 bases and J by 0 bases, with 10 bases left in between. The CDR3 spans 15 residues. Sequencing was performed on peripheral blood. The clonotype comes from a man in his forties with acute or convalescent COVID-19. The gene calls are TRBV6-4 and TRBJ2-1; no reliable D call. The CDR3 DNA is TGTGCCAGCAGTGTTGTGGCTAGCTCCTACAATGAGCAGTTCTTC. It encodes CASSVVASSYNEQFF.